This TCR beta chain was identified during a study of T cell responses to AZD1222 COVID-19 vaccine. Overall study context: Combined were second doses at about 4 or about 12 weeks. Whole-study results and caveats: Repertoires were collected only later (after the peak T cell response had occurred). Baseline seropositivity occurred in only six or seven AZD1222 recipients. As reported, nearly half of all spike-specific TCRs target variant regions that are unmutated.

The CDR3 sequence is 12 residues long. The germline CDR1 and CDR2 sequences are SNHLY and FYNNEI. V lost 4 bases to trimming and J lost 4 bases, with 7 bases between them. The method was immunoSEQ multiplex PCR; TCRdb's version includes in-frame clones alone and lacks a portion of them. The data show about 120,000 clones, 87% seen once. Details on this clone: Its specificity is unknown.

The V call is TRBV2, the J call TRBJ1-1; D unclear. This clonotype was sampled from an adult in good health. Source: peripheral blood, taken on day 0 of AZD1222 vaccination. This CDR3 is CASSVEGTEAFF. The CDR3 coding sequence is TGTGCCAGCAGTGTAGAGGGCACTGAAGCTTTCTTT.